This T cell receptor beta chain derives from a study of blood T cell repertoires in COVID-19. On the study more broadly: Samples came from the United States, Italy and Spain, spanning acute and convalescent COVID-19. T cells, B-cell-depleted T cells, or PBMCs supplied cDNA or gDNA.

The CDR3 is made up of 14 amino acids. Germline V gene data show CDR1 as DFQATT and CDR2 as SNEGSKA (reference sequence). Clones were sequenced by immunoSEQ multiplex PCR, and TCRdb holds only the in-frame ones, with some missing. Among 310,000 or so clones, 70% to 90% were seen once, and the ten largest hold approximately 5.7%. Note on this clone: At one end the junction does not follow the germline gene, possibly because of a read error.

Adults between roughly 18 and 90 years of age took part from about two dozen US areas. Cohorts were determined from participant-reported clinical history. The sample taken for sequencing was PBMCs or T cells enriched from blood (not recorded which). The receptor was derived from a woman aged 40 to 55 who had recovered from COVID-19. The chain links TRBV20-1 to TRBJ2-1; TRBD1 is a possible D gene (5 bases). For the CDR3, the DNA is TGCAGCGCTAGTGTGCGGACATCCTACAATGAGCAGTTCTTC. Its translation is CSASVRTSYNEQFF.